The 7 T cell receptor beta chains below were found in one sample sequenced in a study of blood T cell repertoires in COVID-19. Generated by immunoSEQ multiplex PCR, the TCRdb table keeps only in-frame clones and is missing some. In the table there are 15,000 to 20,000 clones, about 90% of which are singletons. Sequenced sample: peripheral blood. All receptors derive from a man aged 60 to 75 with active COVID-19.

The rearrangement joins TRBV6-5 to TRBJ1-5; no clear D. CDR3 size: 14 residues. Germline V gives CDR1 MNHEY, CDR2 SVGAGI. V shed 5 bases and J shed 6 bases, with 14 bases lying between them. The CDR3 sequence: CASSKGSGSQPQHF. The CDR3 DNA follows: TGTGCCAGCAGTAAGGGCAGCGGCTCTCAGCCCCAGCATTTT.

V and J are TRBV27 and TRBJ2-7; 9 positions match TRBD1. In germline, CDR1 is MNHEY, CDR2 SMNVEV (reference sequence). J was trimmed by 0 bases and V by 7 bases; bases with no gene match: 4. The CDR3 is 14 amino acids. The CDR3 DNA reads as TGTGCCAGCAAGCCGACAGGGGGCTCCTACGAGCAGTACTTC. It yields the protein CASKPTGGSYEQYF.

J is TRBJ1-2 and V is TRBV29-1, with TRBD1 matching over 10 bases. There are 11 residues in the CDR3. Germline-derived CDR1 and CDR2 are SQVTM and ANQGSEA. V lost 7 bases and J lost 8; bases outside the gene matches: 4. The CDR3 here is CSGQGAAGYTF. CDR3 DNA sequence: TGCAGCGGACAGGGGGCTGCAGGCTACACCTTC. Full variable domain (outside the CDR3, taken from reference TRBV29-1 and TRBJ1-2): SAVISQKPSRDICQRGTSLTIQCQVDSQVTMMFWYRQQPGQSLTLIATANQGSEATYESGFVIDKFPISRPNLTFSTLTVSNMSPEDSSIYLCSGQGAAGYTFGSGTRLTVV.

The sample holds one count of this clone. The gene calls are TRBV27 and TRBJ1-1, with D maybe TRBD1 (6 bases). V dropped 6 bases and J dropped 0 bases, with 20 bases sitting between them. CDR3 length: 17 residues. Germline lookup yields CDR1 MNHEY and CDR2 SMNVEV (reference sequence). CDR3 residues: CASSQRGALVMNTEAFF. CDR3 nucleotides: TGTGCCAGCAGCCAGCGGGGGGCGCTGGTAATGAACACTGAAGCTTTCTTT.

This clone is termed medium-sized. The chain has TRBV12-3 or TRBV12-4 and TRBJ2-7; tentatively, D is TRBD1 (6 bases). The CDR3 length is 13 residues. With 6 bases removed from V and 4 bases from J, the gap between germline ends came to 13 bases. The CDR3 bases are TGTGCCAGCAGACCAACAGGGATATACGAGCAGTACTTC. Amino acids: CASRPTGIYEQYF.

This chain uses TRBV4-1 with TRBJ2-7; D is ambiguous. Trimming left V 0 bases short and J 0 bases short, with 6 bases between. Germline loops: CDR1 MGHRA, CDR2 YSYEKL. This CDR3 has 14 residues. The CDR3: CASSQERGSYEQYV. Here the CDR3 DNA reads TGCGCCAGCAGCCAAGAGCGAGGCTCCTACGAGCAGTACGTC.

The chain has TRBV4-1 and TRBJ2-1; D remains ambiguous. V lost 2 bases and J 9 bases, leaving 8 bases between the germline ends. The V gene's germline CDR1 is MGHRA and CDR2 YSYEKL. This CDR3 is built from 12 residues. The CDR3: CASSQSYGEQFF. Here the CDR3 DNA reads TGCGCCAGCAGCCAATCATACGGTGAGCAGTTCTTC.